Below, 24 T cell receptor beta chains from the same sample are listed, as sequenced in a study of blood T cell repertoires in COVID-19. Clones were read by immunoSEQ multiplex PCR, and TCRdb kept only the in-frame ones, dropping some. The sample lists about 440,000 clones, 90% occurring once. Input material: PBMCs or T cells enriched from blood (not recorded which). The receptors come from a man in his late teens or twenties who had recovered from COVID-19.

This clone was seen more than once but under ten times. V gene TRBV18 combines with J gene TRBJ2-3; 14 bases line up with TRBD2. The CDR3 runs to 18 residues. V lost 3 bases and J lost 1; bases outside the gene matches: 6. CDR1 and CDR2 (germline): KGHSH, LQKENI. CDR3 amino acids: CASSPGLAGVIGTDTQYF. The CDR3 DNA follows: TGTGCCAGCTCACCGGGACTAGCGGGAGTGATCGGCACAGATACGCAGTATTTT.

This clone showed up just once. The CDR3 DNA is TGTGCCAGCATACCTAGCGGGAGCCGAAGCACAGATACGCAGTATTTT. Translated, it gives CASIPSGSRSTDTQYF. The chain has TRBV7-2 and TRBJ2-3, with TRBD2 matching over 10 bases. The junction had 7 bases not matched to a gene; V was cut back by 7 bases and J by 0 bases. Germline V gene data show CDR1 as SGHTA and CDR2 as FQGNSA. The CDR3 loop spans 16 amino acids.

This clone was counted only a few times. The V gene is TRBV5-6, the J gene TRBJ2-3; D is perhaps TRBD1 (6 bases). V lost 4 bases, J lost 6 bases, and 21 bases lay in between. This CDR3 comprises 16 residues. Germline CDR1 reads SGHDT; CDR2 reads YYEEEE. The CDR3: CASSRSGQLRRDTQYF. CDR3 nucleotide sequence: TGTGCCAGCAGCAGGTCCGGACAGTTAAGGCGGGATACGCAGTATTTT.

The rearrangement uses TRBV27 and TRBJ1-5; 7 bases fit TRBD1. CDR3 size: 15 residues. Germline trimming cut 5 bases from V and 4 bases from J; bases unmatched to any gene: 8. Germline CDR1 and CDR2: MNHEY and SMNVEV (reference sequence). The chain's CDR3 is CASSPRQGWNQPQHF. The CDR3 nucleotides read TGTGCCAGCAGTCCCAGACAGGGCTGGAATCAGCCCCAGCATTTT.

The rearrangement uses TRBV7-8 and TRBJ2-5; D perhaps matches TRBD1 (5 bases). The CDR3 runs 16 residues. Deletions cut 5 bases from V and 3 bases from J, with 19 bases between. Germline loops: CDR1 SGHVS, CDR2 FQNEAQ. The CDR3 reads CASSQVIDSPEETQYF. The CDR3 DNA is TGTGCCAGCAGCCAGGTAATCGACAGCCCCGAAGAGACCCAGTACTTC.

The chain uses TRBV18 and TRBJ2-3, with D uncertain. V dropped 2 bases and J dropped 2 bases, with 5 bases sitting between them. The germline gives CDR1 KGHSH, CDR2 LQKENI. This CDR3 has 13 amino acids. The CDR3 DNA follows: TGTGCCAGCTCACCAATGGCCACAGATACGCAGTATTTT. Translation gives CASSPMATDTQYF.

The chain recombines TRBV5-1 with TRBJ1-2, with D unresolved. The CDR3 consists of 14 residues. Germline-derived CDR1 and CDR2 are SGHRS and YFSETQ. The V gene lost 0 bases and the J gene lost 4 bases, with 10 bases spanning the gap. CDR3 protein: CASSLDEELYGYTF. Here the CDR3 DNA reads TGCGCCAGCAGCTTGGATGAGGAACTCTATGGCTACACCTTC.

The CDR3 sequence is CSVVAGGLDTIYF. In nucleotides, the CDR3 is TGCAGCGTTGTTGCAGGGGGGTTGGACACCATATATTTT. The chain couples TRBV29-1 to TRBJ1-3, with 7 bases aligning to TRBD1. The V and J ends lost 4 bases and 8 bases, in that order; junction bases with no gene match: 8. CDR3 length equals 13 residues. Germline CDR1 is SQVTM and CDR2 is ANQGSEA.

The chain combines TRBV4-1 with TRBJ1-5; a possible D gene is TRBD1 (6 bases). Germline CDR1 is MGHRA and CDR2 is YSYEKL. The CDR3 has 16 residues. Trimming removed 2 bases from V and 3 bases from J, with 14 bases in between. This CDR3 reads CASSQRRTADNQPQHF. The CDR3 DNA is TGCGCCAGCAGCCAAAGAAGGACAGCCGACAATCAGCCCCAGCATTTT.

The chain carries TRBV3-1 (or the pseudogene TRBV3-2) and TRBJ1-5, with D perhaps TRBD1 (5 bases). Per germline, CDR1 LGHDT and CDR2 YNNKEL (reference sequence). V was clipped by 0 bases and J by 4 bases, with 10 bases between them. The CDR3 loop spans 15 amino acids. Written as DNA, the CDR3 is TGTGCCAGCAGCCAAGATACGGCAGGGAATCAGCCCCAGCATTTT. It encodes CASSQDTAGNQPQHF.

The chain joins TRBV6-5 to TRBJ1-6; D unresolved. The V end lost 7 bases, the J end lost 10 bases, and 17 bases lay between the germline ends. The CDR3 extends over 14 amino acids. Germline V gene lookup returns CDR1 MNHEY and CDR2 SVGAGI. CDR3 bases: TGTGCCAGCACGGGAAACACATGGGCCTCACCCCTCCACTTT. It encodes CASTGNTWASPLHF.

Concerning this clone itself: A junction end diverges from the germline sequence, so it may reflect a read error. The chain couples TRBV3-1 (or the pseudogene TRBV3-2) to TRBJ1-4, with a weak D call TRBD1 (5 bases). The CDR3 sequence is 14 residues long. Germline CDR1 is LGHDT and CDR2 is YNNKEL (reference sequence). CDR3 in amino acids: CASGQEGRYEKLFF. The CDR3 DNA is TGTGCCAGCGGCCAAGAGGGGCGGTATGAAAAACTGTTTTTT.

The rearrangement uses TRBV2 and TRBJ1-2; the D gene is possibly TRBD1 (6 bases). V lost 6 bases and J lost 7, with 15 bases in between. Germline CDR1 and CDR2: SNHLY and FYNNEI. The CDR3 extends over 13 amino acids. CDR3 in amino acids: CASSDRFSSGYTF. CDR3 bases: TGTGCCAGCAGCGACAGGTTCTCCAGTGGCTACACCTTC.

This clone was seen a few times. The chain has TRBV30 and TRBJ2-1; TRBD2 aligns across 8 bases. Germline loops: CDR1 GTSNPN, CDR2 SVGIG (reference sequence). The length of the CDR3 is 14 residues. Unmatched junction bases numbered 10, after V lost 4 bases and J lost 8 bases. The CDR3 spells CAWTPIAGMDEQFF. The CDR3 region has the DNA TGTGCCTGGACCCCAATAGCGGGAATGGATGAGCAGTTCTTC.

The chain is built from TRBV5-4 and TRBJ1-1, with a tentative D call TRBD1 (5 bases). V lost 4 bases to trimming and J lost 7 bases, with 17 bases between them. CDR1 is SGHNT, CDR2 YYREEE, per germline (reference sequence). CDR3 length: 14 amino acids. CDR3 in amino acids: CASSLKEGSYEAFF. The DNA for the CDR3 is TGTGCCAGCAGCCTTAAGGAGGGGTCTTATGAAGCTTTCTTT.

The chain links TRBV28 to TRBJ2-7, with D maybe TRBD1 (5 bases). From germline, CDR1 is MDHEN and CDR2 SYDVKM. Trimming left V 2 bases short and J 9 bases short, with 11 bases between. CDR3 size: 12 residues. CDR3 region: CASSLGPQGQYF. The CDR3 region has the DNA TGTGCCAGCAGTTTAGGGCCCCAGGGGCAGTACTTC.

V usage is TRBV11-3 and J usage is TRBJ1-5; D is uncertain. The germline V and J ends were trimmed by 2 bases and 7 bases, with 6 bases remaining between them. Germline V gives CDR1 SGHNT, CDR2 YENEEA. This CDR3 has 12 amino acids. The CDR3 sequence: CASSLSGQPQHF. As DNA, the CDR3 is TGTGCCAGCAGCTTATCAGGCCAGCCCCAGCATTTT.

The rearrangement uses TRBV7-9 and TRBJ1-6; D possibly corresponds to TRBD1 (5 bases). The CDR3 has 15 residues. Trimming removed 0 bases at V and 6 bases at J, with 9 bases between. CDR1 is SEHNR and CDR2 is FQNEAQ in the germline V gene (reference sequence). As DNA, the CDR3 is TGTGCCAGCAGCTTAGCCCAGGGCCCTAATTCACCCCTCCACTTT. Protein product: CASSLAQGPNSPLHF.

This clone came up once. V and J are TRBV19 and TRBJ1-2; TRBD1 is a possible D gene (5 bases). The ends were cut back, 8 bases at V and 4 bases at J, with 14 bases in the middle. The CDR3 is 13 residues long. Per germline, CDR1 LNHDA and CDR2 SQIVND (reference sequence). DNA for the CDR3: TGTGCCAGTGGGGCAAGCCCTAGCTATGGCTACACCTTC. Its protein is CASGASPSYGYTF.

The chain uses TRBV6-5 and TRBJ1-5; D remains ambiguous. V was pared by 6 bases and J by 3 bases, with 9 bases between. The V gene's germline CDR1 is MNHEY and CDR2 SVGAGI. This CDR3 region has 13 residues. This CDR3 reads CASSDNFNQPQHF. The CDR3 DNA reads TGTGCCAGCAGCGACAACTTCAATCAGCCCCAGCATTTT.

The rearrangement uses TRBV3-1 (or the pseudogene TRBV3-2) and TRBJ2-5; the match to TRBD2 covers 10 bases. Looked up from germline, CDR1 is LGHDT and CDR2 is YNNKEL (reference sequence). With V trimmed by 4 bases and J by 5 bases, 13 bases remained unmatched. The CDR3 covers 17 residues. The CDR3 DNA sequence: TGTGCCAGCAGCCTAGCGAGGGCTAGCGGGGGCGGGGAGACCCAGTACTTC. As protein: CASSLARASGGGETQYF.

The V gene is TRBV5-5, the J gene TRBJ2-5, with 9 bases that match TRBD1. The CDR3 spans 16 residues. Germline CDR1 and CDR2: SGHKS and YYEKEE (reference sequence). With V trimmed by 3 bases and J by 2 bases, 8 bases remained unmatched. In DNA form, the CDR3 reads TGTGCCAGCAGCTGGAGGACAGGGGAGGCACAAGAGACCCAGTACTTC. It translates to CASSWRTGEAQETQYF.

Only one count was recorded for this clone. This sequence joins TRBV11-2 and TRBJ1-4, with D perhaps matching TRBD1 (6 bases). The CDR3 totals 16 residues. Germline V gene data show CDR1 as SGHAT and CDR2 as FQNNGV. V lost 5 bases and J 0 bases, leaving 13 bases between the germline ends. The CDR3 reads CASSPRGDATNEKLFF. DNA of the CDR3: TGTGCCAGCAGCCCCAGGGGTGATGCAACTAATGAAAAACTGTTTTTT.

This chain uses TRBV5-6 with TRBJ2-3; possibly TRBD2 for D (5 bases). Deletions cut 0 bases from V and 5 bases from J, with 13 bases between. Germline values: CDR1 SGHDT, CDR2 YYEEEE. The CDR3 loop spans 15 amino acids. The CDR3 loop reads CASSLGIGKRDTQYF. The CDR3 coding sequence is TGTGCCAGCAGCTTGGGTATCGGGAAGAGAGATACGCAGTATTTT.